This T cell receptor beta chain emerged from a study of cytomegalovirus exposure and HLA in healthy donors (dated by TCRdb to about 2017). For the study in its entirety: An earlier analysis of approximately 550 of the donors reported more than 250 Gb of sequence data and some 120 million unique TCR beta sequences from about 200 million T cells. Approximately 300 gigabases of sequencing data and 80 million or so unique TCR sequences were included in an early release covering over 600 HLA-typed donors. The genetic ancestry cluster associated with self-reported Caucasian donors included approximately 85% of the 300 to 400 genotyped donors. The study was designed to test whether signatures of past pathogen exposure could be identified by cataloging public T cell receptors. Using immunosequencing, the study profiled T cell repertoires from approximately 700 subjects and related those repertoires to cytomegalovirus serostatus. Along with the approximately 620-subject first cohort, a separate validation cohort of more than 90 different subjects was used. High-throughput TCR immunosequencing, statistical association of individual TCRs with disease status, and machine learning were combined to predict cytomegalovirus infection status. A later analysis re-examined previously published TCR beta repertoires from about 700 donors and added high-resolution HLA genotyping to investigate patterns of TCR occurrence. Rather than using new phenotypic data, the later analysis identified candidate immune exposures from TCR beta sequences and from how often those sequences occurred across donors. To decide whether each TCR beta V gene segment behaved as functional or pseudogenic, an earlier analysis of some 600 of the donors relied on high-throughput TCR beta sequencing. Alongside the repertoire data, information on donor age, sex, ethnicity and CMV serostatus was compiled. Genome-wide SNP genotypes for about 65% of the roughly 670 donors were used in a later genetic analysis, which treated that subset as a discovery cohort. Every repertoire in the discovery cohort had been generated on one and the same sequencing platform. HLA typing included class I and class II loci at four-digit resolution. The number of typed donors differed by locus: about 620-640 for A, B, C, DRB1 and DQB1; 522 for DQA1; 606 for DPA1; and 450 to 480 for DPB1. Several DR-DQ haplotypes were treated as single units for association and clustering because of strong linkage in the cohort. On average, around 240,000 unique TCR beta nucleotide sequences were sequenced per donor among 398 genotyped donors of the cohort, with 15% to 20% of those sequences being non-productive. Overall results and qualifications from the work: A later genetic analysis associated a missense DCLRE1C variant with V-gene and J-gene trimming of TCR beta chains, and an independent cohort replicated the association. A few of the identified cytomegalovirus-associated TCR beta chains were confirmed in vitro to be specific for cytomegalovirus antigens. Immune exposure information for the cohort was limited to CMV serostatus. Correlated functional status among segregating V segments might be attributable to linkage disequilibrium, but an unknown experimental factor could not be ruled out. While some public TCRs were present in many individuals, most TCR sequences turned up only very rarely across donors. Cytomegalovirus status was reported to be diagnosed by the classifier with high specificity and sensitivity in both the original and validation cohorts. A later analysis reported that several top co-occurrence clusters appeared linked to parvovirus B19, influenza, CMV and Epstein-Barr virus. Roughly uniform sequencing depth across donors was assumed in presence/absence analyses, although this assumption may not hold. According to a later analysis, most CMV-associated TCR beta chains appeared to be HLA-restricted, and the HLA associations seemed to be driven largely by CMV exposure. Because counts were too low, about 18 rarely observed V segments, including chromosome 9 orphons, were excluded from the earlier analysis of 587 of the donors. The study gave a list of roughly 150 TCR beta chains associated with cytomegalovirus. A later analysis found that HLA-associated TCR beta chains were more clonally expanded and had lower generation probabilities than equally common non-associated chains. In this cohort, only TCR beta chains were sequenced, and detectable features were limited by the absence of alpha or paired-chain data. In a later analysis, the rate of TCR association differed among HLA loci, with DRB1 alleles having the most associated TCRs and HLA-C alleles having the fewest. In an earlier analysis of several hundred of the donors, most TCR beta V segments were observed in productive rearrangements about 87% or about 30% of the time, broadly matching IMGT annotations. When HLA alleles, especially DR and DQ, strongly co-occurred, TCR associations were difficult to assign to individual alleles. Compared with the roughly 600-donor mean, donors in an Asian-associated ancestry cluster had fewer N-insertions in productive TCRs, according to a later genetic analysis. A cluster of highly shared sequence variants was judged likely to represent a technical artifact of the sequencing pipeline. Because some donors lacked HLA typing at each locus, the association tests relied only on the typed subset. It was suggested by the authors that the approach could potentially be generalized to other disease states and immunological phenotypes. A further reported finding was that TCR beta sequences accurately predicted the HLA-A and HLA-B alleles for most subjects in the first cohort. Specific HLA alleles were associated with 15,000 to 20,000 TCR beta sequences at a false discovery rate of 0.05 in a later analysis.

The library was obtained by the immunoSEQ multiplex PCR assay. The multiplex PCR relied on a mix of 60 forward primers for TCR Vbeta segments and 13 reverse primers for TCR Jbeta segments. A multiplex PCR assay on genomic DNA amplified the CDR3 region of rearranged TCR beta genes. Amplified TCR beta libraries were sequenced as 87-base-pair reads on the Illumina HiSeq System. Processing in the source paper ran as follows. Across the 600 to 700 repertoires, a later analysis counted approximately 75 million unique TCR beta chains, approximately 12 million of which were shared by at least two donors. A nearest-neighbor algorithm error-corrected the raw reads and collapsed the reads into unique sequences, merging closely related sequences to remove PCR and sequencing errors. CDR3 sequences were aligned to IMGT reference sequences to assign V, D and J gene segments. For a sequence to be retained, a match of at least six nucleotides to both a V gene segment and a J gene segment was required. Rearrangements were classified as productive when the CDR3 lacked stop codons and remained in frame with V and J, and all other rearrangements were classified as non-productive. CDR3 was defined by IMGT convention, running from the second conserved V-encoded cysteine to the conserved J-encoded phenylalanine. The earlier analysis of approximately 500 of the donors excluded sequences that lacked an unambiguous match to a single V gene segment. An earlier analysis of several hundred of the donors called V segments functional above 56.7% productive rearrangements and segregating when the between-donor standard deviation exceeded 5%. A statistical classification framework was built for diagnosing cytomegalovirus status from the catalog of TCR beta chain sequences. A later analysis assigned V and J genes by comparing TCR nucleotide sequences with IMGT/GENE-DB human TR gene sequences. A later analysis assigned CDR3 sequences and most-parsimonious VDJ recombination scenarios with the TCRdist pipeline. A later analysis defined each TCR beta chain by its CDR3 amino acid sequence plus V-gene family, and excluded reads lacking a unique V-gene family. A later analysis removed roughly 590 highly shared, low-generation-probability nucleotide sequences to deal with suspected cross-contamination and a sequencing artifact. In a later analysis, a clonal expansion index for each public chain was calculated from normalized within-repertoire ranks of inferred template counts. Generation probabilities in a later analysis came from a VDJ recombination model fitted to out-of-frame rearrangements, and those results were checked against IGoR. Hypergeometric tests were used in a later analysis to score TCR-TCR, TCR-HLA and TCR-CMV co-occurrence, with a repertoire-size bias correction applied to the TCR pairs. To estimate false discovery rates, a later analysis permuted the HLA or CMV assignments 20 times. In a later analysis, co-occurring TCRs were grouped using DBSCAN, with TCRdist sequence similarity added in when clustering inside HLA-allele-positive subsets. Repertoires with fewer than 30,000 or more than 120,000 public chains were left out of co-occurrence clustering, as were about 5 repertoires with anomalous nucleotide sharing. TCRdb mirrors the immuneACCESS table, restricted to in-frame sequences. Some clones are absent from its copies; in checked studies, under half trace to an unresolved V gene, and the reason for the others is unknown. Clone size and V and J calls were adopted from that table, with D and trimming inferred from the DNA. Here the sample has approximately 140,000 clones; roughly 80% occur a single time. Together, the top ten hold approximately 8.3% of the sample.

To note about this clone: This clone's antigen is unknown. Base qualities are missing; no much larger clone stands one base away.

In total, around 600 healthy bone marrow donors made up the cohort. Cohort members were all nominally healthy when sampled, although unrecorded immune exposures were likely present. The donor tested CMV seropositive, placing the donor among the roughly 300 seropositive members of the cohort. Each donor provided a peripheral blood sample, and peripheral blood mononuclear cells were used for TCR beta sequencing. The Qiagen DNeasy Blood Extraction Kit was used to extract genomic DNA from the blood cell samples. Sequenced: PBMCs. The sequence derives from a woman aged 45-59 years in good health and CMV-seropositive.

The nucleotides are TGTGCCAGCAGTTATCCAGGGCCCTACACTGAAGCTTTCTTT. This sequence encodes CASSYPGPYTEAFF. Recombination linked TRBV6-5 to TRBJ1-1; TRBD1 might be the D gene, on 5 matching bases. Sequences MNHEY (CDR1) and SVGAGI (CDR2) are obtained from the germline V gene. Deletion took 3 bases off V and 3 bases off J, with a span of 11 bases between the germline ends. CDR3 length: 14 amino acids, cysteine to phenylalanine. Here the CDR3 DNA is all that survives: 42 bases in frame from base 1.